This T cell receptor (beta chain) comes out of a study of blood T cells in healthy people across ages. Study-wide background: The template switching approach captured approximately one barcoded beta molecule for every two T cells.

This clonotype turned up a few times. The CDR3 extends over 14 amino acids. Trimming removed 8 bases from V and 3 bases from J; junction bases left unmatched: 9. From germline, CDR1 is SGHRS and CDR2 YFSETQ. The use of a sample-barcoded 5' primer and a J-beta primer mix characterized a second PCR of roughly 7 to 11 cycles. A template-switch adaptor with 12 random nucleotides tagged each cDNA molecule. CDR3-containing paired-end reads numbered at least 2.5 million in each sample. TCRdb used MiXCR to reprocess the 5' RACE reads, holding one entry per CDR3 protein. This repertoire shows 1.5 million to 2 million distinct CDR3 sequences, approximately 28% found once; its top ten account for 7.7%.

The chain recombines TRBV5-1 with TRBJ2-3; 7 bases align to TRBD1. The origin of this receptor is a woman in her twenties or thirties in good health. Material: blood. The CDR3 nucleotides are TGCGCCAGTGAGACAGGGAGTGGGACAGATACGCAGTATTTT. As protein: CASETGSGTDTQYF.